This TCR beta chain was identified in a study of T cell repertoires in cytomegalovirus infection. Whole-study context: The public TCR beta signatures pointed to both CMV infection and matching HLA type.

Study-level results: HLA-C-restricted CMV-specific TCR beta clonotypes were dominant in the ex vivo response.

CDR1 is SGHVS and CDR2 is FQNEAQ in the germline V gene. V lost 1 base to trimming and J lost 4 bases, with 4 bases between them. The CDR3 contains 12 residues. In the case of this clonotype: No antigen is known for it.

TCRdb redid the calling of the reads with MiXCR, one entry per CDR3 protein. The sample lists 680,000 or so distinct CDR3 sequences; about a third were seen once. The chain combines TRBV7-8 with TRBJ1-1; D is unclear. The sequence was obtained from a human donor in good health (CMV status not recorded). Some clones in this sample may be carry-over from other donors' samples. The sample taken for sequencing was PBMCs. As DNA, the CDR3 is TGTGCCAGCAGCTTAGACCCCACTGAAGCTTTCTTT. This encodes CASSLDPTEAFF.